The present entry profiles one TCR beta chain with its context. From germline, CDR1 is MNHEY and CDR2 SVGAGI. The V and J ends lost 0 bases and 6 bases respectively, with 15 bases between them. This CDR3 contains 16 residues. Profiling relied on immunoSEQ multiplex PCR, and the TCRdb table lists in-frame clones only, not all of them. The profile covers 2 million to 3 million clones, with 80% to 95% appearing a single time and around 0.37% taken by the ten largest. The sample originates from a study of shared clonotypes between healthy human individuals. This TCR derives from a man aged 18 to 30 in good health. Some clones in this sample may be carry-over from other donors' samples. Input material: naive CD4+ T cells from PBMCs. Sample subset: CD45RA+ positively selected. V usage is TRBV6-5 and J usage is TRBJ2-1, with D possibly being TRBD2 (5 bases). CDR3 protein: CASSYSTGSPGNEQFF. DNA of the CDR3: TGTGCCAGCAGTTACTCGACGGGGAGTCCAGGCAATGAGCAGTTCTTC.